The 32 T cell receptor beta chains presented below share a single source sample, sequenced in a study of identical twins. TCRdb reprocessed the 5' RACE reads via MiXCR and lists one record per CDR3 protein. The data show some 1,600,000 distinct CDR3 sequences, with roughly 35% seen just once and less than 0.35% held by the top ten. The material sequenced was cord blood. Every receptor here comes from a newborn girl in good health.

This clonotype was seen a few times. The rearrangement uses TRBV12-3 or TRBV12-4 and TRBJ2-1; D tentatively reads TRBD1 or TRBD2 (6 bases each). The CDR3 consists of 16 residues. Trimming pared 5 bases from V and 5 bases from J, leaving 19 bases between. CDR3 DNA sequence: TGTGCCAGCAGTACACGGGGGACAAGGGGGGACAATGAGCAGTTCTTC. Residues: CASSTRGTRGDNEQFF.

The table lists this clonotype with many counts. One end of the junction is discordant with germline, which a read error may explain. The gene calls are TRBV5-1 and TRBJ2-7, with D maybe TRBD1 (6 bases). Germline V gene sequence: CDR1 SGHRS, CDR2 YFSETQ. The CDR3 has 14 residues. CDR3 bases: TGTGCCAGCAGCTTAGTGGGACACTCCTACGAGCAGTACTTC. Its translation: CASSLVGHSYEQYF.

The rearrangement joins TRBV2 to TRBJ1-1; tentatively, D is TRBD1 (6 bases). Germline V gene sequence: CDR1 SNHLY, CDR2 FYNNEI. V lost 7 bases to trimming and J lost 0 bases, with 15 bases between them. The CDR3 covers 15 residues. CDR3 in amino acids: CASTPRTALNTEAFF. The CDR3, as DNA: TGTGCCAGCACCCCGAGGACAGCCTTGAACACTGAAGCTTTCTTT.

Only a few counts were recorded for this clonotype. The rearrangement uses TRBV20-1 and TRBJ1-2; D is uncertain. V dropped 5 bases and J dropped 8 bases, with 18 bases sitting between them. Germline assignment: CDR1 DFQATT and CDR2 SNEGSKA (reference sequence). The CDR3 sequence is 13 residues long. CDR3 sequence (DNA): TGCAGTGCTCTTGCGGGAGGGAAGAGGGGCTACACCTTC. It specifies CSALAGGKRGYTF.

The chain links TRBV6-6 to TRBJ2-7; 7 bases line up with TRBD1. Germline V gives CDR1 MNHNY, CDR2 SVGAGI (reference sequence). After removal of 5 bases from V and 1 base from J, the junction contained 5 bases not matched to a gene. The CDR3 consists of 14 residues. CDR3 protein: CASSRRDRSYEQYF. For the CDR3, the DNA is TGTGCCAGCAGTAGACGGGACAGATCCTACGAGCAGTACTTC.

V and J are TRBV4-1 and TRBJ2-1, with TRBD2 as a possible D gene (6 bases). The J call may be incorrect, as the DNA end agrees better with TRBJ2-7. The CDR3 extends over 17 amino acids. Germline CDR1 reads MGHRA; CDR2 reads YSYEKL. As DNA, the CDR3 is TGCGCCAGCAGCCAAGATGTTGGGGGGAGCTCCTACAATGAGCAGTACTTC. It yields the protein CASSQDVGGSSYNEQYF.

This clonotype was observed a handful of times. The chain joins TRBV20-1 to TRBJ1-6; D is possibly TRBD1 (5 bases). The CDR3 length is 18 residues. Trimming left V 2 bases short and J 10 bases short, with 27 bases between. Germline V gene lookup returns CDR1 DFQATT and CDR2 SNEGSKA (reference sequence). CDR3 nucleotides: TGCAGTGCTAGAAGAGGTCGAGGGGTCAGGGAGGGAGGATCACCCCTCCACTTT. Protein product: CSARRGRGVREGGSPLHF.

J is TRBJ1-1 and V is TRBV2, with 8 bases aligning to TRBD1. Germline lookup yields CDR1 SNHLY and CDR2 FYNNEI. After removal of 4 bases from V and 2 bases from J, the junction contained 6 bases not matched to a gene. The CDR3 runs to 15 residues. The CDR3 DNA follows: TGTGCCAGCAGTGCGGTAGGACAGGGTAACACTGAAGCTTTCTTT. Encoded protein: CASSAVGQGNTEAFF.

The chain carries TRBV21-1 and TRBJ2-7. TRBV21-1 is a documented pseudogene. CDR3 size: 13 residues. This CDR3 reads CASSKIDTYEQYF. The CDR3 bases are TGTGCCAGCAGCAAAATCGACACCTACGAGCAGTACTTC.

This clonotype appeared a few times. The J gene is TRBJ2-7, the V gene TRBV15; 7 nucleotides agree with TRBD2. After removal of 3 bases from V and 4 bases from J, the junction contained 3 bases not matched to a gene. This CDR3 spans 13 amino acids. Per germline, CDR1 LNHNV and CDR2 YYDKDF (reference sequence). CDR3 residues: CATSSGTTYEQYF. The CDR3 nucleotides are TGTGCCACCAGCAGTGGGACTACTTACGAGCAGTACTTC.

The chain links TRBV27 to TRBJ2-1, with TRBD2 identical over 11 bases. This CDR3 is 16 amino acids long. V shed 1 base and J 7 bases; nucleotides not matched to a gene: 6. Germline V gene lookup returns CDR1 MNHEY and CDR2 SMNVEV (reference sequence). CDR3 sequence reads: CASSLLLLAGVNEQFF. CDR3 DNA sequence: TGTGCCAGCAGTTTATTGCTACTAGCGGGAGTGAATGAGCAGTTCTTC.

The rearrangement links TRBV28 to TRBJ2-7; 9 bases match TRBD2. Per germline, CDR1 MDHEN and CDR2 SYDVKM. Trimming cost V 4 bases and J 7 bases; bases outside gene matches: 14. This CDR3 has 16 amino acids. CDR3 region: CASSSKTSGSYNEQYF. The CDR3 nucleotides are TGTGCCAGCAGTTCAAAGACTAGCGGATCCTACAATGAGCAGTACTTC. Variable domain in full (rest from reference TRBV28 and TRBJ2-7): DVKVTQSSRYLVKRTGEKVFLECVQDMDHENMFWYRQDPGLGLRLIYFSYDVKMKEKGDIPEGYSVSREKKERFSLILESASTNQTSMYLCASSSKTSGSYNEQYFGPGTRLTVT.

V gene TRBV2 combines with J gene TRBJ2-3; 7 nucleotides agree with TRBD2. After removal of 4 bases from V and 2 bases from J, the junction contained 15 bases not matched to a gene. Germline loops: CDR1 SNHLY, CDR2 FYNNEI. The CDR3 totals 18 residues. The CDR3 coding sequence is TGTGCCAGCAGTGCACGGATATCGACTAGCTTGGTCACAGATACGCAGTATTTT. Protein: CASSARISTSLVTDTQYF.

For this clonotype: Germline and junction disagree at one end, which may indicate a read error. This chain joins TRBV5-1 and TRBJ2-1, with 7 positions matching TRBD1. CDR3 length equals 14 residues. In germline, CDR1 is SGHRS, CDR2 YFSETQ. CDR3 in amino acids: CASSDTGVYNEQCF. CDR3 sequence (DNA): TGCGCCAGCAGCGACACAGGGGTCTACAATGAGCAGTGCTTC.

This clonotype was counted a few times. The chain uses TRBV28 and TRBJ2-2; D is unclear. The CDR3 runs 11 residues. Trimming shortened V by 4 bases and J by 5 bases, and 2 bases separated the two germline ends. The germline V gene encodes CDR1 MDHEN and CDR2 SYDVKM. CDR3 protein: CASSWTGELFF. In nucleotides, the CDR3 is TGTGCCAGCAGTTGGACCGGGGAGCTGTTTTTT.

In its sample, this clonotype was seen a few times. The rearrangement uses TRBV7-6 and TRBJ2-3; D remains unclear. Between the trimmed V and J ends, which lost 0 bases and 3 bases, there was a span of 16 bases. The V gene's germline CDR1 is SGHVS and CDR2 FNYEAQ. The CDR3 spans 17 residues. The CDR3 region has the DNA TGTGCCAGCAGCTTAGCCGGCGCGGAAGGGTTGACAGATACGCAGTATTTT. The encoded protein is CASSLAGAEGLTDTQYF.

V gene TRBV9 combines with J gene TRBJ1-1, with no clear D. Per the germline V gene, CDR1 is SGDLS and CDR2 is YYNGEE. V lost 0 bases, J lost 0 bases, and 9 bases lay in between. The CDR3 is 15 residues long. The DNA of the CDR3 is TGTGCCAGCAGCGTAGCGGAGGCCATGAACACTGAAGCTTTCTTT. Amino acids: CASSVAEAMNTEAFF.

This clonotype was seen a few times. In DNA, the CDR3 is TGTGCCAGCAGGACGAGACGGGAGGGTTCCAATGAGCAGTTCTTC. Translated, it gives CASRTRREGSNEQFF. J is TRBJ2-1 and V is TRBV27, with 8 bases that match TRBD2. V shed 6 bases and J 6 bases; nucleotides not matched to a gene: 10. Germline CDR1 is MNHEY and CDR2 is SMNVEV (reference sequence). The CDR3 runs to 15 residues.

This clonotype is a singleton in its sample. A clone one base away is much larger, so this may be a read error. The rearrangement links TRBV3-1 to TRBJ2-1, with TRBD1 as a possible D gene (5 bases). Germline V gene sequence: CDR1 LGHDT, CDR2 YNNKEL (reference sequence). The CDR3 sequence is 13 residues long. For the CDR3, the DNA is TGTGCCGGCAGCCAAGGTCCTGGACACTCACAGTTCTTC. As protein: CAGSQGPGHSQFF.

As regards this clonotype: A much larger clone differs by one base, so this may be a read error. V and J are TRBV10-3 and TRBJ2-3; 9 bases fit TRBD2. After removal of 3 bases from V and 4 bases from J, the junction contained 14 bases not matched to a gene. This CDR3 contains 18 residues. The V gene's germline CDR1 is ENHRY and CDR2 SYGVKD. The CDR3 here is CAISETASGVPSADTQYF. In nucleotides, the CDR3 is TGTGCCATCAGTGAAACGGCTAGCGGGGTTCCTAGCGCAGATACGCAGTATTTT.

This clonotype was recorded many times. V usage is TRBV20-1 and J usage is TRBJ2-4, with TRBD2 matching over 7 bases. With V trimmed by 0 bases and J by 8 bases, 10 bases remained unmatched. The CDR3 is made up of 15 amino acids. Per germline, CDR1 DFQATT and CDR2 SNEGSKA (reference sequence). Written as DNA, the CDR3 is TGCAGTGCTAGAGAAGGAGGGGACCGGGAGGACATTCAGTACTTC. It is translated as CSAREGGDREDIQYF.

This clonotype was detected a few times. The V and J genes are TRBV6-6 and TRBJ1-2; 9 bases map to TRBD1. Germline assignment: CDR1 MNHNY and CDR2 SVGAGI (reference sequence). V was pared by 0 bases and J by 5 bases, with 4 bases of the junction left unmatched. This CDR3 has 15 amino acids. This CDR3 reads CASSYSTGGGYGYTF. The CDR3 DNA follows: TGTGCCAGCAGTTACTCTACAGGGGGCGGGTATGGCTACACCTTC.

In DNA, the CDR3 is TGTGCCAGCAGCTGGACTAGCGCGTCGAGCGCAGATACGCAGTATTTT. Translation gives CASSWTSASSADTQYF. J is TRBJ2-3 and V is TRBV7-2, with TRBD2 matching over 9 bases. The J segment lost 4 bases and the V segment lost 4 bases, leaving 9 bases of the junction unmatched. The germline CDR1 and CDR2 sequences are SGHTA and FQGNSA. The CDR3 spans 16 residues.

There are a few counts of this clonotype. This rearrangement joins TRBV20-1 to TRBJ1-5, with TRBD1 as a possible D gene (5 bases). The V and J ends lost 4 bases and 2 bases respectively, with 12 bases between them. CDR1 is DFQATT, CDR2 SNEGSKA, per germline (reference sequence). The length of the CDR3 is 14 residues. The CDR3 nucleotides are TGCAGTGCTATCCCGATCAGGGGCAATCAGCCCCAGCATTTT. Residues: CSAIPIRGNQPQHF.

This clonotype was observed a handful of times. This chain joins TRBV12-3 or TRBV12-4 and TRBJ2-4, with 7 bases lining up with TRBD1. The CDR3 extends over 16 amino acids. V was clipped by 8 bases and J by 0 bases; unmatched bases: 10. CDR3 sequence reads: CASGPGQKLAKNIQYF. The CDR3 DNA sequence: TGTGCCAGCGGACCGGGACAGAAGTTAGCCAAAAACATTCAGTACTTC.

This clonotype was counted between two and nine times. Mismatch with germline at one junction end may stem from a read error. V is TRBV25-1 and J is TRBJ2-1; TRBD2 matches 9 bases. Germline V gene lookup returns CDR1 MGHDK and CDR2 SYGVNS. The CDR3 sequence is 17 residues long. CDR3 protein: CASSERLAGLSYNEQFF. In DNA form, the CDR3 reads TGTGCCAGTAGTGAAAGGCTAGCGGGGCTATCCTACAATGAGCAGTTCTTC. The complete variable domain, with remaining parts taken from reference TRBV25-1 and TRBJ2-1, reads EADIYQTPRYLVIGTGKKITLECSQTMGHDKMYWYQQDPGMELHLIHYSYGVNSTEKGDLSSESTVSRIRTEHFPLTLESARPSHTSQYLCASSERLAGLSYNEQFFGPGTRLTVL.

The chain is built from TRBV5-6 and TRBJ1-6; no definite D call. Germline lookup yields CDR1 SGHDT and CDR2 YYEEEE. Trimming removed 3 bases at V and 10 bases at J, with 5 bases between. The CDR3 consists of 11 residues. CDR3: CASSSLSPLHF. For the CDR3, the DNA is TGTGCCAGCAGCTCCCTCTCACCCCTCCACTTT.

This clonotype has just a few counts. The chain recombines TRBV28 with TRBJ1-2, with D unclear. Trimming removed 2 bases at V and 8 bases at J, with 12 bases between. The CDR3 length is 13 residues. CDR1 is MDHEN and CDR2 is SYDVKM in the germline V gene. CDR3 sequence: CASSLRNMGGYTF. In DNA, the CDR3 is TGTGCCAGCAGTTTACGTAATATGGGCGGCTACACCTTC.

This clonotype was counted a few times. Here the CDR3 reads CASSLVRPPETQYF. The CDR3 nucleotides are TGCGCCAGCAGCTTGGTTCGTCCCCCAGAGACCCAGTACTTC. The V and J genes are TRBV5-1 and TRBJ2-5; D is unclear. V was trimmed by 0 bases and J by 4 bases, leaving 10 bases between them. Germline V lookup: CDR1 SGHRS, CDR2 YFSETQ. This CDR3 is built from 14 residues.

This clonotype was recorded a few times. This sequence joins TRBV27 and TRBJ2-1; 7 positions agree with TRBD1. The J call may be faulty, since TRBJ2-7 better matches the DNA end. The CDR3 sequence is 15 residues long. CDR1 is MNHEY, CDR2 SMNVEV, per germline (reference sequence). The CDR3 DNA reads TGTGCCAGCAGCGCCGGGACAGCCACCTACAATGAGCAGTACTTC. Its translation: CASSAGTATYNEQYF.

About this clonotype: Just one base apart from a much larger clone, this may be a read error. The rearrangement joins TRBV29-1 to TRBJ2-5; 13 nucleotides line up with TRBD2. Trimming at V came to 7 bases and at J to 11 bases, leaving 7 bases not matched to a gene. This CDR3 has 12 amino acids. Germline V lookup: CDR1 SQVTM, CDR2 ANQGSEA. As DNA, the CDR3 is TGCAGCGGGACTAGCGGGGGCAATGAGCAGTACTTC. This sequence encodes CSGTSGGNEQYF.

The rearrangement joins TRBV25-1 to TRBJ2-1, with D possibly being TRBD1 (7 bases). Germline V lookup: CDR1 MGHDK, CDR2 SYGVNS. CDR3 size: 15 residues. V was cut by 0 bases and J by 4 bases, with 10 bases left in between. CDR3 in DNA: TGTGCCAGCAGTGAATATGCAGGGGGGTACAATGAGCAGTTCTTC. This encodes CASSEYAGGYNEQFF.